A selection of T cell receptor beta chains follows, all from one sample in a study of blood T cell repertoires in COVID-19. Sequencing was performed with immunoSEQ multiplex PCR; in TCRdb, only in-frame clones are kept and a portion is missing. The sample yields 250,000 to 300,000 clones, 81% seen once. The sequenced sample consisted of peripheral blood. The origin of the receptors is a woman aged 55-75 years with active or convalescent COVID-19. CDR3s include the opening cysteine and the closing phenylalanine or tryptophan. D genes are given only for firm matches.

d_call | j_call | v_call | cdr3_aa
NA | TRBJ1-6 | TRBV5-6 | CASSFFDLTGNSPLHF
NA | TRBJ1-1 | TRBV9 | CASSVGNGMNTEAFF
TRBD1 | TRBJ1-2 | TRBV29-1 | CSVPDRDLYYGYTF
NA | TRBJ2-5 | TRBV13 | CASSLTRETQYF
TRBD1 | TRBJ2-1 | TRBV7-2 | CASSLAQGTAYEQFF
NA | TRBJ1-2 | TRBV11-3 | CASSLDPLSGINYGYTF
NA | TRBJ2-3 | TRBV5-6 | CASSLGQTDTQYF
NA | TRBJ1-1 | TRBV27 | CASTSGNTEAFF
NA | TRBJ1-2 | TRBV19 | CASSIRWAGLYGYTF
TRBD2 | TRBJ2-7 | TRBV5-1 | CASSLVGRGGAYEQYF
NA | TRBJ1-5 | TRBV7-9 | CASSLATDQPQHF
TRBD1 | TRBJ1-1 | TRBV10-2 | CASRKTGAVAEAFF
NA | TRBJ1-5 | TRBV18 | CASSPMDGGDQHF
NA | TRBJ1-2 | TRBV18 | CASSPRSGVDYGYTF
TRBD2 | TRBJ2-1 | TRBV5-1 | CASSSSGGSDEQFF
TRBD1 | TRBJ1-3 | TRBV5-1 | CASSPDGQADGNTIYF
TRBD2 | TRBJ2-1 | TRBV4-1 | CASSPSRAGGPRSTNEQFF
TRBD1 | TRBJ1-4 | TRBV19 | CATKQGPNEKLFF
TRBD2 | TRBJ2-5 | TRBV6-2/TRBV6-3 | CASSWALAGLETQYF
NA | TRBJ1-2 | TRBV29-1 | CSAEQDPNYGYTF
NA | TRBJ1-1 | TRBV7-2 | CAAGRGRNTEAFF
NA | TRBJ1-1 | TRBV24-1 | CATSAGRNTEAFF
TRBD1 | TRBJ2-1 | TRBV12-3/TRBV12-4 | CASSPGQGQFF
TRBD1 | TRBJ1-1 | TRBV7-9 | CASSLAGGRNTEAFF
NA | TRBJ1-4 | TRBV5-6 | CASSSSLRGKRGEKLFF
NA | TRBJ2-5 | TRBV9 | CASSVAPSSQETQYF
TRBD2 | TRBJ2-5 | TRBV5-1 | CASTDPTGTSGGDKETQYF
TRBD1 | TRBJ2-5 | TRBV18 | CASSQGAEETQYF
TRBD1 | TRBJ1-1 | TRBV9 | CASSPGTGNRPNAEAFF
TRBD2 | TRBJ2-5 | TRBV7-2 | CASSLETSGQETQYF
NA | TRBJ1-1 | TRBV7-9 | CASSLDSGPNTEAFF
TRBD1 | TRBJ1-3 | TRBV7-9 | CASSLMAGQGGNTIYF
TRBD1 | TRBJ2-2 | TRBV7-9 | CASSLVSGTANTGELFF
NA | TRBJ2-1 | TRBV11-2 | CASSPGGGAREQFF
NA | TRBJ2-5 | TRBV7-3 | CASSFTETQYF
TRBD1 | TRBJ2-2 | TRBV6-5 | CASGQGWNTGELFF
NA | TRBJ1-6 | TRBV2 | CASSESRGRGISPLHF
NA | TRBJ1-1 | TRBV4-2 | CASSQDWRIALNTEAFF
NA | TRBJ2-7 | TRBV11-3 | CASSWRGGEQYF
TRBD2 | TRBJ2-1 | TRBV5-6 | CASSLVWRGVSYNEQFF
NA | TRBJ1-2 | TRBV5-5 | CASSLDMGSGSYGYTF
TRBD1 | TRBJ2-7 | TRBV4-2 | CASSQEADRASYEQYF
TRBD2 | TRBJ2-7 | TRBV2 | CASSDGGGLDEQYF
NA | TRBJ1-2 | TRBV5-1 | CASSLASGVLGSASYTF
NA | TRBJ1-1 | TRBV19 | CASSLTMTGQLEAFF
NA | TRBJ2-2 | TRBV24-1 | CATSDFKGDTANTGELFF
TRBD1 | TRBJ1-2 | TRBV6-2/TRBV6-3 | CASSLGTGQGYTF
NA | TRBJ1-4 | TRBV30 | CAWSAATGSAKKLFF
TRBD2 | TRBJ2-7 | TRBV18 | CASSPGASGTYEQYF
TRBD1 | TRBJ2-1 | TRBV10-3 | CAISSGQGGKYEQFF
NA | TRBJ1-4 | TRBV4-3 | CASSAGDSTNEKLFF
TRBD1 | TRBJ1-4 | TRBV29-1 | CSGRDSTEKLFF
TRBD1 | TRBJ2-3 | TRBV19 | CASSSPGQGAGDTQYF
TRBD2 | TRBJ2-2 | TRBV13 | CASSPPSGGANTGELFF
TRBD1 | TRBJ1-6 | TRBV6-1 | CATYRDRGSPLHF
NA | TRBJ2-7 | TRBV11-2 | CASSLDSAYSSYEQYF
NA | TRBJ1-2 | TRBV6-5 | CASSDRIYGYTF
NA | TRBJ1-1 | TRBV6-2/TRBV6-3 | CASSDRGSGTEAFF
NA | TRBJ1-3 | TRBV15 | CATSSRRASGNTIYF
NA | TRBJ1-5 | TRBV7-2 | CASSISGVYNQPQHF